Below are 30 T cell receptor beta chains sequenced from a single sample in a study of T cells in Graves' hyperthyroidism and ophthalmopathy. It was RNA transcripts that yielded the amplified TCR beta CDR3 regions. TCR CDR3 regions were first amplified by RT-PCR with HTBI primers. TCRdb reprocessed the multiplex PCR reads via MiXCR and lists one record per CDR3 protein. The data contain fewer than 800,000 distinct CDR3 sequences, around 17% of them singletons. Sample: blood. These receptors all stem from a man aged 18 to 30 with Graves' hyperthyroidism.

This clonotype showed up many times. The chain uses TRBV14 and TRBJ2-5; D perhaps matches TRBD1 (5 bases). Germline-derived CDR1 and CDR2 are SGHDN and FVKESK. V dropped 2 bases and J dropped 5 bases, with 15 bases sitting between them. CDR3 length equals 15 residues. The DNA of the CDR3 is TGTGCCAGCAGCCAATCGGTAGGGGCGGACGAGACCCAGTACTTC. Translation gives CASSQSVGADETQYF.

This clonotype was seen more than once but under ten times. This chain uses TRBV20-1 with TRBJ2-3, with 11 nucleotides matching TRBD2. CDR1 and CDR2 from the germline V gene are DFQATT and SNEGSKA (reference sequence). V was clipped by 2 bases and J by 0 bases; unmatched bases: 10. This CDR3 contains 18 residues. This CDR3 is CSARWGLAEYSSTDTQYF. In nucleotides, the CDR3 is TGCAGTGCTAGATGGGGACTAGCGGAGTACTCTAGCACAGATACGCAGTATTTT.

As DNA, the CDR3 is TGTGCCAGCAGCTTAAGTTCCAGGGGTGGGACCTACGAGCAGTACTTC. Protein product: CASSLSSRGGTYEQYF. V usage is TRBV7-2 and J usage is TRBJ2-7, with D possibly TRBD1 on 6 matching bases. V was clipped by 2 bases and J by 2 bases, with 16 bases between them. CDR1 is SGHTA and CDR2 is FQGNSA in the germline V gene. CDR3 length equals 16 residues. Full variable domain (remainder filled in from reference TRBV7-2 and TRBJ2-7): GAGVSQSPSNKVTEKGKDVELRCDPISGHTALYWYRQSLGQGLEFLIYFQGNSAPDKSGLPSDRFSAERTGGSVSTLTIQRTQQEDSAVYLCASSLSSRGGTYEQYFGPGTRLTVT.

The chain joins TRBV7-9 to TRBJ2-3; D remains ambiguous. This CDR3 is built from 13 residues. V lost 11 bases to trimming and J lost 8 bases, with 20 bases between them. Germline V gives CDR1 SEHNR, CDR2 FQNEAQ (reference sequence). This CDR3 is CAADEAPSGTQYF. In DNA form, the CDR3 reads TGTGCCGCCGACGAGGCCCCTTCGGGTACGCAGTATTTT.

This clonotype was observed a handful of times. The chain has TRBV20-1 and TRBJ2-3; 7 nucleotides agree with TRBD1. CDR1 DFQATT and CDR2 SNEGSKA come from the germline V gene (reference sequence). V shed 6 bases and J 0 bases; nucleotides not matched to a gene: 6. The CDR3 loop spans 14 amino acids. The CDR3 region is CSAKGQSSTDTQYF. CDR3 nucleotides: TGCAGTGCGAAGGGACAGTCGAGCACAGATACGCAGTATTTT.

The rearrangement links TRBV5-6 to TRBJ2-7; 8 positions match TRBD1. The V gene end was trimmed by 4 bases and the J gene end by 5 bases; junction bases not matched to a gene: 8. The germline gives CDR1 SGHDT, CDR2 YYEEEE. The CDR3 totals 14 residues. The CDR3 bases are TGTGCCAGCAGCGAACGGACAGGGAACAACGAGCAGTACTTC. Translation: CASSERTGNNEQYF.

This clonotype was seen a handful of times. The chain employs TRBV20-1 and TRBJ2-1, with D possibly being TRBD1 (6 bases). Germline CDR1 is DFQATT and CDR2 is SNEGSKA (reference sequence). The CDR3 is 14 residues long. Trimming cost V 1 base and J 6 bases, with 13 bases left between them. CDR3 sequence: CSARGAGVGNEQFF. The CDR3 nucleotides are TGCAGTGCTAGAGGAGCAGGGGTGGGCAATGAGCAGTTCTTC.

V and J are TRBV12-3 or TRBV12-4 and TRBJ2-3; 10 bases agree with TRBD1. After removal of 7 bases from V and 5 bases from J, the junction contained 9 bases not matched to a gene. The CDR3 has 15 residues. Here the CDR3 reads CASTFGTGVGDTQYF. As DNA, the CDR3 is TGTGCCAGCACCTTCGGGACAGGGGTGGGAGATACGCAGTATTTT.

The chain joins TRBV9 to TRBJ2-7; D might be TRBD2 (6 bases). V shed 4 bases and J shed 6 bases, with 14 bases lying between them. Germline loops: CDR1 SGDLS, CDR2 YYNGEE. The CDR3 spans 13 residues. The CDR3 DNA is TGTGCCAGCAGCCCGGGACTGGTGAGCGAGCAGTACTTC. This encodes CASSPGLVSEQYF.

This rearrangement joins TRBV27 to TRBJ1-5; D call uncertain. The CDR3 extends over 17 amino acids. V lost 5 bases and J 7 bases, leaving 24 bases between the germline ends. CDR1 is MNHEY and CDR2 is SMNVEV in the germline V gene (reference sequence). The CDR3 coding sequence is TGTGCCAGCAGTCCTACTATCGAGACGGTCCGTAGACAGCCCCAGCATTTT. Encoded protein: CASSPTIETVRRQPQHF.

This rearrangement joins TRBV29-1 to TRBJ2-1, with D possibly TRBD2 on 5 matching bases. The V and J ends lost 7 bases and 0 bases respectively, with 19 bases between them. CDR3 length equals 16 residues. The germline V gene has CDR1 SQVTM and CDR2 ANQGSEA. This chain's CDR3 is CSAPDYSSSSYNEQFF. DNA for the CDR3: TGCAGCGCCCCTGACTACAGCTCGAGCTCCTACAATGAGCAGTTCTTC.

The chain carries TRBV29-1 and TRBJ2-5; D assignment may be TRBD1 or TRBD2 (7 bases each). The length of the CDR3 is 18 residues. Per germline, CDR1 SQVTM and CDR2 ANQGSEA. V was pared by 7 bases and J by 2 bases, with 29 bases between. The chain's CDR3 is CSAPLGTAASGFQETQYF. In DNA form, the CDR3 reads TGCAGCGCACCTCTTGGGACAGCGGCTAGCGGCTTTCAAGAGACCCAGTACTTC.

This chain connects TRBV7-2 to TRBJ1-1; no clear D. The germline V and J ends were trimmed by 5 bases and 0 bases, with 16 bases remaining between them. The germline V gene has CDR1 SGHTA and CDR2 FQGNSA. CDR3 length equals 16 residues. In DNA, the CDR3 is TGTGCCAGCAGCGAAAGAGATTCGGGGATGAACACTGAAGCTTTCTTT. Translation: CASSERDSGMNTEAFF.

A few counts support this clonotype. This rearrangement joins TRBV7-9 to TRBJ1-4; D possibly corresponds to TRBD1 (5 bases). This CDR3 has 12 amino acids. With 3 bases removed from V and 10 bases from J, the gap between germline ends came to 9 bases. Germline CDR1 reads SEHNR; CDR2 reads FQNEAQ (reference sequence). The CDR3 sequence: CASSLGDSKLFF. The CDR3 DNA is TGTGCCAGCAGCTTGGGGGACTCAAAACTGTTTTTT.

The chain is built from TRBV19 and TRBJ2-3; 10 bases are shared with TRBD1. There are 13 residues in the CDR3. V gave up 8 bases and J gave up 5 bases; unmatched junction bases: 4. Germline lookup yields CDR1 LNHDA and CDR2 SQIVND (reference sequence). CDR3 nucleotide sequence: TGTGCCAGTGGACAGGGGGTTGGAGATACGCAGTATTTT. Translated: CASGQGVGDTQYF. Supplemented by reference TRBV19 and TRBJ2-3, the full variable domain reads DGGITQSPKYLFRKEGQNVTLSCEQNLNHDAMYWYRQDPGQGLRLIYYSQIVNDFQKGDIAEGYSVSREKKESFPLTVTSAQKNPTAFYLCASGQGVGDTQYFGPGTRLTVL.

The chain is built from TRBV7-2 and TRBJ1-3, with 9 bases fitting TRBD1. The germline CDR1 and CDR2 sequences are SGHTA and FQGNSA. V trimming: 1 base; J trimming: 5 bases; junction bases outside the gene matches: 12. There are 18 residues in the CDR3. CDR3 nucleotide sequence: TGTGCCAGCAGCTTAGGTCTAACAGGGGGCGCTTTTAGAAACACCATATATTTT. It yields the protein CASSLGLTGGAFRNTIYF.

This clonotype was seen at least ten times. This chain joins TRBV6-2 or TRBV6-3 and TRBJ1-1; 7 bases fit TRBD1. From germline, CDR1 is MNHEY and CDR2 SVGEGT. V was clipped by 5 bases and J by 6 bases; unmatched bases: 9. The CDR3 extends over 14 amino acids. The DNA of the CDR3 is TGTGCCAGCAGTCCCTTAAGGGACAGCCCTGAAGCTTTCTTT. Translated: CASSPLRDSPEAFF.

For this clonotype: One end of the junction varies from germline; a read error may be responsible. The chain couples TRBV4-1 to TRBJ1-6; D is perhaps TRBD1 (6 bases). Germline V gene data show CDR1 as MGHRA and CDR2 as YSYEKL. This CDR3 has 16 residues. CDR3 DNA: TGCGCCGGCAGCCAAGATTTGGGGGCTCGGAATTCACCCCTCCACTTT. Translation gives CAGSQDLGARNSPLHF.

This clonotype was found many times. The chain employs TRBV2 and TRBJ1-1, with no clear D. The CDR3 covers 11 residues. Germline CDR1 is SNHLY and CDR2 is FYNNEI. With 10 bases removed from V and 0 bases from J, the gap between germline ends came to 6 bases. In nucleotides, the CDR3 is TGTGCCACCGAGATGAACACTGAAGCTTTCTTT. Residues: CATEMNTEAFF.

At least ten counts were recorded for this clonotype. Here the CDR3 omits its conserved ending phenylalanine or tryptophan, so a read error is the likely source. The CDR3 protein is CASSRPTSGLFQETQYL. Written as DNA, the CDR3 is TGTGCCAGCAGCCGACCGACTAGCGGGCTTTTTCAAGAGACCCAGTACCTC. The chain is built from TRBV3-1 and TRBJ2-5, with 10 bases lining up with TRBD2. The V gene end was trimmed by 4 bases and the J gene end by 2 bases; junction bases not matched to a gene: 10. The germline V gene encodes CDR1 LGHDT and CDR2 YNNKEL (reference sequence). The CDR3 spans 17 residues.

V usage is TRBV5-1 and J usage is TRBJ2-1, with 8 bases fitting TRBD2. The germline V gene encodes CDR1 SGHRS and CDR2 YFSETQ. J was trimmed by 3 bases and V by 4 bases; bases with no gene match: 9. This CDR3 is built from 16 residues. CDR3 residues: CASSHLSGSDYNEQFF. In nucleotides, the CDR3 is TGCGCCAGCAGCCACCTGAGCGGGAGTGACTACAATGAGCAGTTCTTC.

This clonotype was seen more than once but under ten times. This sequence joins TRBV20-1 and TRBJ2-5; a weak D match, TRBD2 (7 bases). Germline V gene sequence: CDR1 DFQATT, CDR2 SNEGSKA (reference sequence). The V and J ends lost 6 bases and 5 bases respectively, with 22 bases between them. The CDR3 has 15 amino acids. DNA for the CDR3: TGCAGTGCGCGAGGGGGGGGGATAAAGATGGAGACCCAGTACTTC. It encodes CSARGGGIKMETQYF.

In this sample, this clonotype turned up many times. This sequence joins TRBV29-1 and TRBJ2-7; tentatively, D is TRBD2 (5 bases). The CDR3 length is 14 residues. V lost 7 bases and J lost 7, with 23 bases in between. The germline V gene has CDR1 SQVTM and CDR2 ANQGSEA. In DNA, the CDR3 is TGCAGCGCTAGAGCCGGAACTTCGACGGGGGAGCAGTACTTC. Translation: CSARAGTSTGEQYF.

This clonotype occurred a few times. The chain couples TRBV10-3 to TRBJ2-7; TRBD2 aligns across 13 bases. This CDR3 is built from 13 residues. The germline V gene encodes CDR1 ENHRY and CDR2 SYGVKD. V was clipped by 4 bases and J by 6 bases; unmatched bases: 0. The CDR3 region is CAISGTSGSEQYF. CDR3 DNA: TGTGCCATCAGTGGGACTAGCGGGAGCGAGCAGTACTTC.

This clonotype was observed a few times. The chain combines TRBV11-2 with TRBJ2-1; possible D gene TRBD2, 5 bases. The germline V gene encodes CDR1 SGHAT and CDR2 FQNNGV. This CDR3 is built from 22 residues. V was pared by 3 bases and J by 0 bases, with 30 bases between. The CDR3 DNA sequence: TGTGCCAGCAGCTTTGCGGAGCGATTATATGGGCGGGTACGCAGCTCCTACAATGAGCAGTTCTTC. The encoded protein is CASSFAERLYGRVRSSYNEQFF.

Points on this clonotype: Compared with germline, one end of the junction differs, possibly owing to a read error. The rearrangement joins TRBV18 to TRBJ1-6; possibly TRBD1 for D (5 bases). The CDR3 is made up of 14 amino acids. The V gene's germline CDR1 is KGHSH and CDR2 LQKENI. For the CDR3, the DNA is TGTGCCAGCTCACCGGGGCGGACTGATTCACCCCCCCACTTT. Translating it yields CASSPGRTDSPPHF.

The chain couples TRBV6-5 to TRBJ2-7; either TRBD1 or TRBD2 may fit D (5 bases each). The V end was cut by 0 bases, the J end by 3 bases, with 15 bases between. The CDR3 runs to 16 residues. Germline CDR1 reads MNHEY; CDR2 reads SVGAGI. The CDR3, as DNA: TGTGCCAGCAGTTACTCCGGGACCACCCCCCTCTACGAGCAGTACTTC. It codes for CASSYSGTTPLYEQYF.

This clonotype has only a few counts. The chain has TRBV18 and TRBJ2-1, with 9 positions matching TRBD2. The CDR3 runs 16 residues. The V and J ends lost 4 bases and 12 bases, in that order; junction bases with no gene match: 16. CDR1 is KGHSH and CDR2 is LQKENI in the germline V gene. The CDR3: CASSRDSGRSSSGQFF. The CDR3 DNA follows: TGTGCCAGCTCACGGGATAGCGGGAGAAGCAGTTCTGGGCAGTTCTTC. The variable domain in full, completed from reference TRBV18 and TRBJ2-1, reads NAGVMQNPRHLVRRRGQEARLRCSPMKGHSHVYWYRQLPEEGLKFMVYLQKENIIDESGMPKERFSAEFPKEGPSILRIQQVVRGDSAAYFCASSRDSGRSSSGQFFGPGTRLTVL.

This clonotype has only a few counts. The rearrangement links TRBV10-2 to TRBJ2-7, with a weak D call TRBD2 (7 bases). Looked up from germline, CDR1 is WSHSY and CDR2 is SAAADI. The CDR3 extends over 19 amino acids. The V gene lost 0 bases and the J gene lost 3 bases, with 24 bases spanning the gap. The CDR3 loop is CASSESLGRAGASRYEQYF. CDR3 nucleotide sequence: TGCGCCAGCAGTGAGTCCTTAGGGAGGGCGGGGGCCAGCCGCTACGAGCAGTACTTC.

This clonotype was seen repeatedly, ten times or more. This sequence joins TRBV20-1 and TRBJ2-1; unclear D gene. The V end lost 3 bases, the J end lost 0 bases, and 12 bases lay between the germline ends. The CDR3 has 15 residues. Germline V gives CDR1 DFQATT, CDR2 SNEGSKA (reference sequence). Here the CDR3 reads CSASPAESSYNEQFF. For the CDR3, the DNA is TGCAGTGCTAGTCCCGCGGAGAGCTCCTACAATGAGCAGTTCTTC.